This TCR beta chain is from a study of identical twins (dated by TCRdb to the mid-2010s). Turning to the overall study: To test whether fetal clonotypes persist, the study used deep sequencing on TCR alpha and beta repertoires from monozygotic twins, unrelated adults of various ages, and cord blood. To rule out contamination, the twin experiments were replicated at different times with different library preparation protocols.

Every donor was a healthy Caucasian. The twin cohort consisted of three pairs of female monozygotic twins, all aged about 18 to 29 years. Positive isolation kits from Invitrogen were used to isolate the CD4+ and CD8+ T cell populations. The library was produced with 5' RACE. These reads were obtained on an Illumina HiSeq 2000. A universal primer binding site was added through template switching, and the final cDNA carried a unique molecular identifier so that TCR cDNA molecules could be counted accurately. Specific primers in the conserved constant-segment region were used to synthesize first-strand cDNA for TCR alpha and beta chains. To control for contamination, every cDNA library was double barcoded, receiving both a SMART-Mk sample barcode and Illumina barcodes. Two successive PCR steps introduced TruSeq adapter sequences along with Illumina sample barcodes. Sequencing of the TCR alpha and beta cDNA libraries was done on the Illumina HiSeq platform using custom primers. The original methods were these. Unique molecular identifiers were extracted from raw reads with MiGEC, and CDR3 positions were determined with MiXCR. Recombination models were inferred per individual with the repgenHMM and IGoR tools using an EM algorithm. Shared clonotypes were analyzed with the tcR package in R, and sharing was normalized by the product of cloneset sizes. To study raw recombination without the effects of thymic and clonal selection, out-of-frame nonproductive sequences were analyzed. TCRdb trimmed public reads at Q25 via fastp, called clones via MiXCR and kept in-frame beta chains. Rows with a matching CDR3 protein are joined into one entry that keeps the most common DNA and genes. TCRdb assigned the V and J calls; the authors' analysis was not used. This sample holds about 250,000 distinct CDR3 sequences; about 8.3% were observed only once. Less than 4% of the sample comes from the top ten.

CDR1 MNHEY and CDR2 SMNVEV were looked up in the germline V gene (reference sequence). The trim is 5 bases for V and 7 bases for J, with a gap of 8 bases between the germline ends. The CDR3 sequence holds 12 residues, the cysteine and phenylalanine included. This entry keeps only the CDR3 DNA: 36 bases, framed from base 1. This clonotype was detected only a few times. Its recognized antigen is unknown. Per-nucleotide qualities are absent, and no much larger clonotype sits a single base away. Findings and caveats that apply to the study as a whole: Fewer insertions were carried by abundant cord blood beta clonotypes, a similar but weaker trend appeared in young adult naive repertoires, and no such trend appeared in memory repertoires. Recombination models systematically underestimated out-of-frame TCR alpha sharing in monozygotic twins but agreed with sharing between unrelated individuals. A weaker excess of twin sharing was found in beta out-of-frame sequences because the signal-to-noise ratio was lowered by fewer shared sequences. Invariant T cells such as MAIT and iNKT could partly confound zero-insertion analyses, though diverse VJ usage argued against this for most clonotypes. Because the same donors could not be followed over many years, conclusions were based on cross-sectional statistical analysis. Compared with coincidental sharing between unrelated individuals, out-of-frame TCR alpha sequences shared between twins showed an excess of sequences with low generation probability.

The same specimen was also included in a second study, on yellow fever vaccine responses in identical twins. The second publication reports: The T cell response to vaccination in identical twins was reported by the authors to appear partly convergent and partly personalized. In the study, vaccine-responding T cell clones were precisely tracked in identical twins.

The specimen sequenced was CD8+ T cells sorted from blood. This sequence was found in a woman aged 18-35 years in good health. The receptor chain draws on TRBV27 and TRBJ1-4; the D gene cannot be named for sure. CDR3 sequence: CASSTGSEKLFF. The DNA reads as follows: TGTGCCAGCAGTACGGGGAGTGAAAAACTGTTTTTT.